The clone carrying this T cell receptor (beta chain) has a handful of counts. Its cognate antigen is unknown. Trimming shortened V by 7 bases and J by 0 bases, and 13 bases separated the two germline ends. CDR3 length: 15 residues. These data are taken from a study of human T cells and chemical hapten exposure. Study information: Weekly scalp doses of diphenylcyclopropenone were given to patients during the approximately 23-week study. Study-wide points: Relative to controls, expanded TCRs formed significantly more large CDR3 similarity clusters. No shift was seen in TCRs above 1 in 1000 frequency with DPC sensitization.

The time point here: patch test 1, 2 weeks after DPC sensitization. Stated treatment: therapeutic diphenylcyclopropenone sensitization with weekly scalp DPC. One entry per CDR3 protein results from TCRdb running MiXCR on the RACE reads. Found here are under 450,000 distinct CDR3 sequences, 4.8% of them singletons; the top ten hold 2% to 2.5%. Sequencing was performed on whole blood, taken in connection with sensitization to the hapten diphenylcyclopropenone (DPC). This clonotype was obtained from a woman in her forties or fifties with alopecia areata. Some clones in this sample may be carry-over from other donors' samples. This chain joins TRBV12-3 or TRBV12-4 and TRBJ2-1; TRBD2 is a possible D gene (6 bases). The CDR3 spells CASTRRDFSYNEQFF. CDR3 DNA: TGTGCCAGCACCCGTCGGGACTTCTCCTACAATGAGCAGTTCTTC.